This TCR beta chain originates from a study of T cell responses to AZD1222 COVID-19 vaccine. Across the whole study: Both about-4-week and about-12-week second-dose recipients were combined. Study results and caveats: White British people made up most donors, females outnumbered males, and clonal diversity was possibly underestimated.

V was shortened by 5 bases and J by 5 bases, with 19 bases between the two germline ends. This CDR3 comprises 15 residues. CDR1 is MNHEY and CDR2 is SVGEGT in the germline V gene. Some clones are missing from TCRdb's copy, which holds only in-frame ones; the method was immunoSEQ multiplex PCR. The data show around 150,000 clones, less than 95% seen once. Concerning this clone itself: Its cognate antigen is unknown.

The rearrangement joins TRBV6-2 or TRBV6-3 to TRBJ2-7; D ambiguous. This clonotype was sampled from an adult in good health. The material was peripheral blood, obtained on day 0 of AZD1222 vaccination. For the CDR3, the DNA is TGTGCCAGCAGTGGCCCGATAATGACGGGCAACGAGCAGTACTTC. Its translation: CASSGPIMTGNEQYF.